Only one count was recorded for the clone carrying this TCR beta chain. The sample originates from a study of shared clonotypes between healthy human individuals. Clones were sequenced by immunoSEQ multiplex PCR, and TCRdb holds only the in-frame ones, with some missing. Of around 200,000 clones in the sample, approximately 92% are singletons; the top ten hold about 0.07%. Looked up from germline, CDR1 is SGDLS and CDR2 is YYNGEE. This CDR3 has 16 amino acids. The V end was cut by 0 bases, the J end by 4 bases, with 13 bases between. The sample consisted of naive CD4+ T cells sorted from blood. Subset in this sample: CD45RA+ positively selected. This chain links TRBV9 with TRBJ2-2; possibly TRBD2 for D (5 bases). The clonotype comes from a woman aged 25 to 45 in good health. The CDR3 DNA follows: TGTGCCAGCAGCGTAGGTCTACCCCGGGGCACCGGGGAGCTGTTTTTT. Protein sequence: CASSVGLPRGTGELFF.